This T cell receptor beta chain comes out of a study of Ad26.COV2.S vaccination and SARS-CoV-2 variants (TCRdb year 2021). For the wider study: Vaccine-arm donors came from COV1001, a multicentre, randomized, double-blind, placebo-controlled phase I-IIa trial of Ad26.COV2.S in healthy adults. Investigators did not know the trial group allocation while performing experiments and assessing outcomes. Trial participants were randomized into five groups of five: low-dose or high-dose Ad26.COV2.S given once or twice, or placebo on both occasions. TCRbeta repertoire sequencing served as the tool for gauging how specific and how broad the SARS-CoV-2-reactive T cell receptors were following Ad26.COV2.S vaccination. Ad26.COV2.S was administered intramuscularly at a dose of 5x10^10 or 1x10^11 viral particles, either as one shot or as two shots given 56 days apart. A total of around 32 samples were included in the TCR-sequenced set, comprising some 20 Ad26.COV2.S vaccine recipients, 5 placebo recipients and 8 SARS-CoV-2 convalescent individuals. Here is what the overall study found, with its caveats: Higher spike-specific TCR breadth was observed in Ad26.COV2.S recipients than in placebo recipients (P = 0.0014). Comparing responses between vaccine doses or regimens was not something the study was powered to do. The authors noted that the TCR breadth and depth analyses may have underestimated total T cell responses. After vaccination, spike-specific CD8+ and CD4+ T cell responses were reported to show substantial breadth. Vaccine and placebo recipients had similar non-spike TCR breadth, a finding consistent with the vaccine containing only spike.

CDR1 and CDR2 are drawn from the germline V gene (reference sequence): LNHDA, SQIVND. V and J are truncated by 3 bases and 0 bases respectively, leaving an intervening sequence of 17 bases. The CDR3 runs 17 residues from the cysteine to the phenylalanine. Left in the record is the CDR3 DNA by itself, 51 bases read in frame from the first base. TCRbeta CDR3 regions were sequenced with the immunoSEQ Assay. After extraction, genomic DNA underwent amplification by bias-controlled multiplex PCR, followed by high-throughput sequencing. In the source study's methods: Collapsing and filtering of sequences were performed to quantify the absolute abundance of each unique TCRbeta CDR3 region. T cell fraction was estimated by normalization of TCRbeta template counts to usable DNA, with usable DNA being measured through amplification of reference genes present in all nucleated cells. Repertoire TCRs were annotated as SARS-CoV-2-specific by exact matching of V gene, CDR3 amino acid sequence and J gene to a known reactive TCR set. The reference SARS-CoV-2 TCR set was derived from MIRA and filtered for enrichment in COVID-19-positive ImmuneCODE repertoires, a step that removed public or cross-reactive TCRs. Using the MIRA antigens, annotated TCRs were further analysed by specific ORF or by position within an ORF. Breadth was defined as the number of annotated unique rearrangements divided by the total number of unique productive rearrangements, and depth was defined as the summed frequency of the annotated unique rearrangements. Group comparisons of TCR breadth used two-sided Wilcoxon rank-sum tests. Sourced from immuneACCESS, this table was stored by TCRdb with only in-frame sequences that have V and J called. A share of the clones is absent; for the studies checked, an unresolved V gene accounts for under half, and the remainder has no known explanation. D and trimming come from the DNA, and the V and J calls and clone size come from that table. The sample table records 300,000 to 350,000 clones; around 89% of these occur just once. The leading ten clones occupy around 6.4% of the sample.

In the paper's terms, the treatment or condition label means: roughly 20 received Ad26.COV2.S at low or high dose, single or two shots; 5 received placebo; per-sample allocation not given. Repertoires of vaccine and placebo recipients were sequenced from samples collected on day 63 after the first injection. Between 29 July and 7 August 2020, Cohort 1b enrolled 25 adults aged 18-55 years at one site in Boston, USA. As a vaccine, Ad26.COV2.S was a replication-incompetent adenovirus type 26 vector that expressed a prefusion-stabilized SARS-CoV-2 spike protein derived from the original Wuhan strain. Regarding this clone: Its specific antigen is unknown. The sample holds no much larger clone one base away, and base qualities are not on file.

This sequence uses TRBV19 and TRBJ1-1; TRBD1 could be the D gene, as 6 bases match. The sequencing here drew on peripheral blood, taken in a trial of Ad26.COV2.S vaccine versus placebo. The sequence derives from a person aged 18 to 59 who received the Ad26.COV2.S COVID-19 vaccine or a placebo. The sequenced DNA is TGTGCCAGTAGTATCCTAAGGGGGAAGGGGGTGAACACTGAAGCTTTCTTT. This yields the protein CASSILRGKGVNTEAFF.